These 31 T cell receptor beta chains came from one sample sequenced in a study of blood T cell repertoires in COVID-19. Only in-frame clones appear in the TCRdb table, and some are missing; sequencing was by immunoSEQ multiplex PCR. In the table there are about 180,000 clones, over 70% of which are singletons. Specimen: peripheral blood. All receptors derive from a middle-aged woman with COVID-19, enrolled during active disease.

CDR3 amino acids: CASSLSSGGAQETQYF. CDR3 coding DNA: TGTGCCAGCAGCTTATCCAGCGGGGGGGCACAAGAGACCCAGTACTTC. This rearrangement joins TRBV7-8 to TRBJ2-5, with 10 bases matching TRBD2. The CDR3 spans 16 residues. Trimming removed 2 bases from V and 2 bases from J; junction bases left unmatched: 5. The germline gives CDR1 SGHVS, CDR2 FQNEAQ.

This clone appeared a single time. The rearrangement uses TRBV20-1 and TRBJ1-1, with a tentative D call TRBD1 (5 bases). This CDR3 contains 11 residues. V dropped 5 bases and J dropped 6 bases, with 10 bases sitting between them. CDR1 and CDR2 (germline): DFQATT, SNEGSKA (reference sequence). CDR3 nucleotide sequence: TGCAGTGCTTCCGACAGTCCTGAAGCTTTCTTT. Translation gives CSASDSPEAFF.

The chain couples TRBV18 to TRBJ1-3, with 7 bases that match TRBD1. The CDR3 is made up of 16 amino acids. Losses at the gene ends were 1 base for V and 3 bases for J; bases not matched to a gene: 6. Per the germline V gene, CDR1 is KGHSH and CDR2 is LQKENI. In nucleotides, the CDR3 is TGTGCCAGCTCACCACAGGGGGCAGGACTTGGAAACACCATATATTTT. As protein: CASSPQGAGLGNTIYF.

The chain links TRBV7-9 to TRBJ1-3; the D is unclear. The CDR3 is 13 amino acids. The ends were cut back, 2 bases at V and 4 bases at J, with 6 bases in the middle. The germline V gene encodes CDR1 SEHNR and CDR2 FQNEAQ (reference sequence). The CDR3 here is CASSLSQGNTIYF. In nucleotides, the CDR3 is TGTGCCAGCAGCTTATCGCAGGGAAACACCATATATTTT.

The rearrangement links TRBV28 to TRBJ1-1; 8 bases align to TRBD1. V shed 5 bases, J shed 1 base, and the junction held 6 bases outside the gene matches. The CDR3 is made up of 15 amino acids. Germline CDR1 is MDHEN and CDR2 is SYDVKM. CDR3 in amino acids: CASSARGRGNTEAFF. CDR3 nucleotide sequence: TGTGCCAGCAGTGCCAGGGGGCGCGGGAACACTGAAGCTTTCTTT.

The rearrangement joins TRBV10-3 to TRBJ2-7; 10 bases fit TRBD2. Trimming took 6 bases from V and 0 from J; bases not matched to a gene: 2. The V gene's germline CDR1 is ENHRY and CDR2 SYGVKD. The CDR3 has 14 amino acids. For the CDR3, the DNA is TGTGCCATCAGGGGGACTAGCGACTCCTACGAGCAGTACTTC. Translation gives CAIRGTSDSYEQYF.

The chain is built from TRBV3-1 (or the pseudogene TRBV3-2) and TRBJ2-1, with TRBD2 as a possible D gene (6 bases). The CDR3 has 18 residues. Germline CDR1 reads LGHDT; CDR2 reads YNNKEL (reference sequence). V lost 3 bases and J 5 bases, leaving 23 bases between the germline ends. CDR3 DNA sequence: TGTGCCAGCAGCCACCACGCCCTTGGGGCGGGGAGGAACAATGAGCAGTTCTTC. It encodes CASSHHALGAGRNNEQFF.

V and J are TRBV28 and TRBJ1-2; no clear D. The germline V gene encodes CDR1 MDHEN and CDR2 SYDVKM. V lost 5 bases and J 5 bases, leaving 3 bases between the germline ends. The CDR3 contains 10 residues. In DNA, the CDR3 is TGTGCCAGCAGTCAGTATGGCTACACCTTC. It codes for CASSQYGYTF.

V and J are TRBV7-9 and TRBJ1-3; D is undetermined. Per germline, CDR1 SEHNR and CDR2 FQNEAQ (reference sequence). CDR3 length equals 11 residues. V was trimmed by 5 bases and J by 7 bases, leaving 6 bases between them. The chain's CDR3 is CASSPQNTIYF. The CDR3 coding sequence is TGTGCCAGCAGCCCCCAGAACACCATATATTTT. The full variable domain, in which reference TRBV7-9 and TRBJ1-3 provide the parts outside the CDR3, is DTGVSQNPRHKITKRGQNVTFRCDPISEHNRLYWYRQTLGQGPEFLTYFQNEAQLEKSRLLSDRFSAERPKGSFSTLEIQRTEQGDSAMYLCASSPQNTIYFGEGSWLTVV.

This rearrangement joins TRBV6-4 to TRBJ2-1, with a tentative D call TRBD2 (6 bases). The CDR3 is 16 residues long. Germline lookup yields CDR1 MRHNA and CDR2 SNTAGT. V gave up 4 bases and J gave up 4 bases, with 17 bases separating them. The chain's CDR3 is CASSAGGEGSYNEQFF. The CDR3 DNA is TGTGCCAGCAGTGCCGGGGGAGAAGGGTCTTACAATGAGCAGTTCTTC.

The chain recombines TRBV5-1 with TRBJ2-1; possible D gene TRBD2, 6 bases. Germline CDR1 reads SGHRS; CDR2 reads YFSETQ. V was pared by 0 bases and J by 7 bases, with 17 bases between. The length of the CDR3 is 16 residues. CDR3 DNA sequence: TGCGCCAGCAGCTTGGCCAAGGCGGGGTCTACGAATGAGCAGTTCTTC. Protein product: CASSLAKAGSTNEQFF.

In this sample, this clone turned up once. The rearrangement uses TRBV27 and TRBJ2-5; TRBD1 is a possible D gene (6 bases). The V gene's germline CDR1 is MNHEY and CDR2 SMNVEV (reference sequence). This CDR3 has 14 residues. V lost 5 bases to trimming and J lost 5 bases, with 15 bases between them. As DNA, the CDR3 is TGTGCCAGCAGTCTTCAGGGGTTGGAGGAGACCCAGTACTTC. Residues: CASSLQGLEETQYF.

This sequence joins TRBV6-5 and TRBJ1-2, with TRBD1 matching over 7 bases. The CDR3 has 15 residues. Germline CDR1 is MNHEY and CDR2 is SVGAGI. V lost 10 bases and J lost 5; bases outside the gene matches: 16. CDR3 sequence reads: CATNHRGEVPYGYTF. CDR3 coding DNA: TGTGCCACCAATCACAGGGGAGAGGTCCCATATGGCTACACCTTC.

This clone was counted a few times. The V and J genes are TRBV6-4 and TRBJ2-2; D is perhaps TRBD2 (6 bases). The CDR3 is 13 residues long. From germline, CDR1 is MRHNA and CDR2 SNTAGT. Trimming cost V 5 bases and J 6 bases, with 10 bases left between them. The CDR3 loop is CASSPRDSGELFF. CDR3 DNA: TGTGCCAGCAGTCCACGGGACTCCGGGGAGCTGTTTTTT.

J is TRBJ2-4 and V is TRBV19; 8 positions agree with TRBD1. The ends lost 7 bases at V and 6 bases at J; junction bases unmatched: 8. This CDR3 is 14 amino acids long. Germline CDR1 is LNHDA and CDR2 is SQIVND (reference sequence). CDR3 sequence: CASTPEGQANIQYF. The DNA for the CDR3 is TGTGCCAGTACCCCCGAGGGACAGGCAAACATTCAGTACTTC.

The CDR3 region is CASSKGTGAGQPQHF. CDR3 DNA sequence: TGTGCCAGCAGCAAAGGTACAGGGGCAGGTCAGCCCCAGCATTTT. The V gene is TRBV21-1, the J gene TRBJ1-5; the table gives TRBD1 as D, unverified against the DNA. TRBV21-1 is a known pseudogene. The CDR3 is 15 amino acids.

The chain has TRBV28 and TRBJ1-2, with 7 bases identical to TRBD1. The V gene end was trimmed by 4 bases and the J gene end by 2 bases; junction bases not matched to a gene: 7. Germline loops: CDR1 MDHEN, CDR2 SYDVKM. This CDR3 has 15 residues. The CDR3 region is CASSSEATGNYGYTF. CDR3 sequence (DNA): TGTGCCAGCAGTTCCGAAGCGACAGGGAACTATGGCTACACCTTC.

The rearrangement uses TRBV29-1 and TRBJ2-4, with D perhaps matching TRBD1 (7 bases). The V end was cut by 4 bases, the J end by 6 bases, with 13 bases between. The germline CDR1 and CDR2 sequences are SQVTM and ANQGSEA. This CDR3 region has 13 residues. The CDR3 DNA reads as TGCAGCGTTGCGGGCAGGGGGGTAAACATTCAGTACTTC. Protein product: CSVAGRGVNIQYF.

The chain joins TRBV6-4 to TRBJ2-1, with 9 bases that match TRBD2. V shed 7 bases and J 5 bases; nucleotides not matched to a gene: 12. Germline assignment: CDR1 MRHNA and CDR2 SNTAGT. The CDR3 covers 16 residues. CDR3 amino acids: CASTPKGGGGHNEQFF. The CDR3 region has the DNA TGTGCCAGCACCCCAAAGGGCGGGGGGGGGCACAATGAGCAGTTCTTC.

CDR3 in amino acids: CASGLGRTREQYF. CDR3 nucleotide sequence: TGTGCTAGTGGTTTGGGCAGGACACGCGAGCAGTACTTC. This sequence joins TRBV12-5 and TRBJ2-7; D is possibly TRBD1 (5 bases). V shed 1 base and J shed 6 bases, with 10 bases lying between them. The CDR3 length is 13 residues. Germline V CDR1 and CDR2: LGHNT, FRNRAP.

The chain recombines TRBV9 with TRBJ2-2; D not resolved. Trimming took off 2 bases at V and 4 bases at J, with 12 bases between the two ends. In germline, CDR1 is SGDLS, CDR2 YYNGEE. CDR3 length: 15 residues. The CDR3 region is CASSVSQRGTGELFF. CDR3 in DNA: TGTGCCAGCAGCGTCTCCCAGAGAGGCACCGGGGAGCTGTTTTTT.

The chain joins TRBV5-1 to TRBJ2-7; 8 nucleotides agree with TRBD2. Germline CDR1 and CDR2: SGHRS and YFSETQ. The CDR3 length is 15 residues. The ends lost 5 bases at V and 4 bases at J; junction bases unmatched: 11. CDR3 DNA sequence: TGCGCCAGCAGACACCTACTAGCGGAAAAATACGAGCAGTACTTC. It specifies CASRHLLAEKYEQYF. Looking up the rest from reference TRBV5-1 and TRBJ2-7 gives the full variable domain: KAGVTQTPRYLIKTRGQQVTLSCSPISGHRSVSWYQQTPGQGLQFLFEYFSETQRNKGNFPGRFSGRQFSNSRSEMNVSTLELGDSALYLCASRHLLAEKYEQYFGPGTRLTVT.

The chain combines TRBV5-1 with TRBJ1-5; 12 bases match TRBD1. The CDR3 consists of 17 residues. The ends lost 4 bases at V and 3 bases at J; junction bases unmatched: 8. Germline CDR1 SGHRS, CDR2 YFSETQ. CDR3 nucleotide sequence: TGCGCCAGCAGCCCGGGGGGACAGGGGGCGTCCAATCAGCCCCAGCATTTT. It encodes CASSPGGQGASNQPQHF.

This clone was seen once. This chain connects TRBV7-2 to TRBJ1-1; TRBD1 is a possible D gene (6 bases). CDR1 is SGHTA and CDR2 is FQGNSA in the germline V gene. The CDR3 consists of 15 residues. Deletions cut 1 base from V and 3 bases from J, with 12 bases between. The DNA of the CDR3 is TGTGCCAGCAGCTTAGACAGGGCTCGGTACACTGAAGCTTTCTTT. Translated: CASSLDRARYTEAFF.

The chain links TRBV4-1 to TRBJ2-4, with D possibly being TRBD1 (6 bases). CDR1 MGHRA and CDR2 YSYEKL come from the germline V gene. The CDR3 contains 18 residues. Trimming left V 4 bases short and J 1 base short, with 20 bases between. The CDR3: CASSPPIGGKGAKNIQYF. CDR3 sequence (DNA): TGCGCCAGCAGCCCTCCGATAGGGGGAAAGGGCGCCAAAAACATTCAGTACTTC.

The CDR3 reads CATSRVPGQGGNQPQHF. CDR3 bases: TGTGCCACCAGCAGAGTCCCGGGACAGGGAGGAAATCAGCCCCAGCATTTT. The V gene is TRBV15, the J gene TRBJ1-5, with 9 nucleotides matching TRBD1. Per germline, CDR1 LNHNV and CDR2 YYDKDF (reference sequence). This CDR3 contains 17 residues. With 1 base clipped from V and 4 bases from J, the junction kept 8 bases outside the gene matches.

The genes are TRBV7-6 and TRBJ1-2; D gene uncertain. Trimming stripped 0 bases from V and 5 bases from J, with 7 bases between. CDR3 size: 13 residues. Germline-derived CDR1 and CDR2 are SGHVS and FNYEAQ. DNA for the CDR3: TGTGCCAGCAGCTTAGCCCCCAATTATGGCTACACCTTC. Translating it yields CASSLAPNYGYTF.

The chain has TRBV28 and TRBJ1-5, with D possibly being TRBD1 (6 bases). The CDR3 covers 13 residues. CDR1 is MDHEN and CDR2 is SYDVKM in the germline V gene. V lost 7 bases and J lost 6, with 13 bases in between. For the CDR3, the DNA is TGTGCCAGCACCCCGGCGGGGGCTCAGCCCCAGCATTTT. Translated, it gives CASTPAGAQPQHF.

The chain is built from TRBV2 and TRBJ1-3, with a weak D call TRBD1 (5 bases). The CDR3 extends over 15 amino acids. V shed 7 bases and J shed 4 bases, with 17 bases lying between them. The V gene's germline CDR1 is SNHLY and CDR2 FYNNEI. The CDR3 here is CASTARARMGNTIYF. In DNA, the CDR3 is TGTGCCAGCACCGCCAGGGCGAGAATGGGAAACACCATATATTTT.

The V and J genes are TRBV4-1 and TRBJ1-2, with D perhaps TRBD1 (6 bases). This CDR3 has 16 residues. The germline CDR1 and CDR2 sequences are MGHRA and YSYEKL. CDR3 bases: TGCCCCCCCAGCCGACCGGGACAAGAGCCTAACTATGGCTACACCTTC. It translates to CPPSRPGQEPNYGYTF.

This chain connects TRBV14 to TRBJ1-6; D is ambiguous. The CDR3 covers 14 residues. Germline-derived CDR1 and CDR2 are SGHDN and FVKESK. Trimming removed 4 bases from V and 3 bases from J, with 7 bases in between. CDR3 in amino acids: CASSRASYNSPLHF. The CDR3 DNA sequence: TGTGCCAGCAGCCGGGCCAGCTATAATTCACCCCTCCACTTT.